This T cell receptor beta chain is from a study of T cell changes during pregnancy in multiple sclerosis. Libraries were prepared by immunoSEQ multiplex PCR; TCRdb keeps only in-frame clonotypes and omits some of them. The data contain 26,000 or so clones, about 91% of them singletons. This CDR3 contains 14 residues. Trimming took 4 bases from V and 5 from J, leaving 15 bases between them. Germline assignment: CDR1 SGHRS and CDR2 YFSETQ. Here the sequenced sample was peripheral blood, taken in the first trimester of pregnancy. The chain joins TRBV5-1 to TRBJ2-5; a weak D match, TRBD2 (6 bases). The TCR comes from a female donor in good health, enrolled as a control in a pregnancy study. The CDR3 reads CASSPGVAWETQYF. As DNA, the CDR3 is TGCGCCAGCAGCCCGGGAGTCGCTTGGGAGACCCAGTACTTC.